These T cell receptor beta chains were read from a single sample in a study of blood T cells in healthy people across ages. TCRdb recomputed calls from the 5' RACE reads with MiXCR, one row per CDR3 protein. The data contain 730,000 or so distinct CDR3 sequences, about 40% of them singletons. Material: blood. All receptors come from a woman in her sixties or seventies in good health. CDR3s include the opening cysteine and the closing phenylalanine or tryptophan. The order of the fields is V gene, D gene, clone size, J gene, CDR3 DNA, CDR3 protein. A D gene is named only where the DNA matches it firmly. Size tells how often a clone was seen (once, few, many) or the class of an expanded clone, and some rows leave it out.

TRBV5-4	.	few	TRBJ2-1	TGTGCCAGCAGCTTGGTGGGGGGATGGACAAGCGCAGACAATGAGCAGTTCTTC	CASSLVGGWTSADNEQFF
TRBV3-1	.	.	TRBJ1-4	TGTGCCAGCAGCCAAGAAGGCCTCGGTGAAAAACTGTTTTTT	CASSQEGLGEKLFF
TRBV29-1	TRBD2	few	TRBJ2-7	TGCAGCTCCAGTCCCGCTAGCGGGCGGGGGGAGAACAATGAGCAGTACTTC	CSSSPASGRGENNEQYF
TRBV12-3/TRBV12-4	TRBD1	many	TRBJ2-7	TGTGCCAGCAGGCCGACAGGGGTTGAGGTCTACGAGCAGTACTTC	CASRPTGVEVYEQYF
TRBV27	TRBD2	.	TRBJ2-1	TGTGCCAGCAGTCCATTGACTAGCGGGAGGTTTGATGAGCAGTTCTTC	CASSPLTSGRFDEQFF
TRBV6-1	.	.	TRBJ1-2	TGTGCCAGCAGTGAAATTCGGGGAACCACGGGTAGCGGCTACACCTTC	CASSEIRGTTGSGYTF
TRBV6-5	.	.	TRBJ1-5	TGTGCCAGCAGTTACAAAACAGGGCGTGAGCCCCAGCATTTT	CASSYKTGREPQHF
TRBV7-2	.	.	TRBJ2-5	TGTGCCAGCAGCCAACTAAAGGCGGCGCAAGAGACCCAGTACTTC	CASSQLKAAQETQYF
TRBV3-1	.	few	TRBJ1-2	TGTGCCAGCACCCCGGGGTCAGATAACTATGGCTACACCTTC	CASTPGSDNYGYTF
TRBV6-2/TRBV6-3	.	few	TRBJ2-7	TGTGCCAGCAACAGAGACGAAACCTACGAGCAGTACTTC	CASNRDETYEQYF
TRBV6-6	TRBD1	few	TRBJ2-4	TGTGCCAGCAATATACCCGACAGGGCCGACAAAAACATTCAGTACTTC	CASNIPDRADKNIQYF
TRBV28	.	.	TRBJ2-4	TGTGCCAGCATGGTCAGGGCCCCAGGGATTCAGTACTTC	CASMVRAPGIQYF
TRBV10-3	.	few	TRBJ2-1	TGTGCCATCAGTCCGGGACTTGAAAATGAGCAGTTCTTC	CAISPGLENEQFF
TRBV12-5	.	.	TRBJ2-7	TGTGCTAGTAAGGGGAAGGCCTACGAGCAGTACTTC	CASKGKAYEQYF
TRBV28	TRBD1	.	TRBJ1-4	TGTGCCAGCAGTCCCCGGGACAGGAATAATGAAAAACTGTTTTTT	CASSPRDRNNEKLFF
TRBV2	.	.	TRBJ2-3	TGTGCCAGCAGTCTGGTAGGACTAAACACAGATACGCAGTATTTT	CASSLVGLNTDTQYF
TRBV28	.	.	TRBJ2-7	TGTGCCAGCAGTCCACGTCCGGCCACCTACGAGCAGTACTTC	CASSPRPATYEQYF
TRBV12-3/TRBV12-4	.	many	TRBJ2-7	TGTGCCAGCAGTTTCGGGACTGGCGAGCAGTACTTC	CASSFGTGEQYF